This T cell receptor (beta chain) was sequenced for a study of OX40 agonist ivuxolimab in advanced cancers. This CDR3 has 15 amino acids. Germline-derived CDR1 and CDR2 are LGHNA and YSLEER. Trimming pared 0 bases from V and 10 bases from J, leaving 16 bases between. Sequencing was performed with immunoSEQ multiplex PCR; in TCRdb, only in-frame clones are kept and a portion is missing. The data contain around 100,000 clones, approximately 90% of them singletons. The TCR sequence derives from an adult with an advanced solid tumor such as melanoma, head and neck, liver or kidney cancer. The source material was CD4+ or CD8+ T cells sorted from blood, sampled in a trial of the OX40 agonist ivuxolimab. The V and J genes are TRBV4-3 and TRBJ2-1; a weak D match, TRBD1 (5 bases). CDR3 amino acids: CASSQDRARADEQFF. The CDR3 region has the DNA TGCGCCAGCAGCCAAGATCGGGCCAGGGCGGACGAGCAGTTCTTC.